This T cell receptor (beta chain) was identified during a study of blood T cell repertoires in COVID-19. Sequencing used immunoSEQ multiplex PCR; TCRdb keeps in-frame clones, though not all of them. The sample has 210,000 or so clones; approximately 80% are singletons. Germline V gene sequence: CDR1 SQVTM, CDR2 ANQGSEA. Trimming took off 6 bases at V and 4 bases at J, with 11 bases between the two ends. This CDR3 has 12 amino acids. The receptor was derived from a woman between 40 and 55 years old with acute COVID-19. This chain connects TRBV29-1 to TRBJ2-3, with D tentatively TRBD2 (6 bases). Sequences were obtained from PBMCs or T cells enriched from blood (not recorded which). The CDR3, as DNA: TGCAGCGTAACGACTAGGCCAGATACGCAGTATTTT. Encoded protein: CSVTTRPDTQYF.